This T cell receptor (beta chain) was sequenced for a study of CD8 T cells in ankylosing spondylitis. General study results and limits: For ankylosing spondylitis blood, a TCR beta motif of several highly homologous variants appeared characteristic. Relatively scarce in peripheral blood, disease-linked clones were CD8+.

Trimming removed 2 bases at V and 4 bases at J, with 6 bases between. The CDR3 totals 13 residues. The V gene's germline CDR1 is LGHNT and CDR2 FRNRAP. TCRdb re-derived calls from the 5' RACE reads in MiXCR, one entry per CDR3 protein. Here the sample spans 150,000 to 200,000 distinct CDR3 sequences, approximately 20% being singletons. With regard to this clonotype: Its cognate antigen is unknown.

The sequence was collected from a male donor with ankylosing spondylitis or in good health (not recorded which). Specimen: blood, either unsorted or a sorted T cell fraction (not recorded which). The rearrangement links TRBV12-5 to TRBJ2-1; D is undetermined. The CDR3 loop reads CASGLSAYNEQFF. The CDR3 DNA is TGTGCTAGTGGTTTGTCCGCATACAATGAGCAGTTCTTC.